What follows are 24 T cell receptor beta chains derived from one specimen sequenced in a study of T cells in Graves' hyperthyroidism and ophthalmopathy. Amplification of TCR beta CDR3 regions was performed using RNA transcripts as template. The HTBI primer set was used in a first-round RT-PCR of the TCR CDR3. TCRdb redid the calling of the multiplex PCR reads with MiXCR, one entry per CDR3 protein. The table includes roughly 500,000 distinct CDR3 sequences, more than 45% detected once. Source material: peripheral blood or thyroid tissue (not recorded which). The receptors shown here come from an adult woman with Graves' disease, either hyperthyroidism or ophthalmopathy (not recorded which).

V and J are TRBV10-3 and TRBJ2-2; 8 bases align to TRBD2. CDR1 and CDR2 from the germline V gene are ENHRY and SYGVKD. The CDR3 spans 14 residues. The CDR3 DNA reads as TGTGTCACACACAGCGGGAGCAACACCGGGGAGCTGTTTTTT. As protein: CVTHSGSNTGELFF.

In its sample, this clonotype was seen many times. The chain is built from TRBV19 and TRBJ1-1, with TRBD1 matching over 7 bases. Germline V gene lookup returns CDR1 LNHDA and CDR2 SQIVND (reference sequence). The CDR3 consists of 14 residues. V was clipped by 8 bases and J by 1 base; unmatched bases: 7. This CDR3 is CASGPGQKNTEAFF. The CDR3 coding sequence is TGTGCCAGTGGCCCGGGACAGAAGAACACTGAAGCTTTCTTT. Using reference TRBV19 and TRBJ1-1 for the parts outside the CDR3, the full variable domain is DGGITQSPKYLFRKEGQNVTLSCEQNLNHDAMYWYRQDPGQGLRLIYYSQIVNDFQKGDIAEGYSVSREKKESFPLTVTSAQKNPTAFYLCASGPGQKNTEAFFGQGTRLTVV.

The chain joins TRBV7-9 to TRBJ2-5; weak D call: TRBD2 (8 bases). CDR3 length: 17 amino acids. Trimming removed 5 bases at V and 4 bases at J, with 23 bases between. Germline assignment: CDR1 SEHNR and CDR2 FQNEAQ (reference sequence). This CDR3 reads CASSPTGGGQSRETQYF. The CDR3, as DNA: TGTGCCAGCAGCCCAACGGGGGGGGGACAGAGCCGAGAGACCCAGTACTTC. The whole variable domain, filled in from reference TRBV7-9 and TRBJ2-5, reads DTGVSQNPRHKITKRGQNVTFRCDPISEHNRLYWYRQTLGQGPEFLTYFQNEAQLEKSRLLSDRFSAERPKGSFSTLEIQRTEQGDSAMYLCASSPTGGGQSRETQYFGPGTRLLVL.

CDR3 in amino acids: CASSLLSSGSQQETQYF. CDR3 coding DNA: TGCGCCAGCAGCTTGTTATCTAGCGGGAGTCAGCAAGAGACCCAGTACTTC. V is TRBV5-1 and J is TRBJ2-5; TRBD2 matches 10 bases. The CDR3 loop spans 17 amino acids. The junction had 8 bases not matched to a gene; V was cut back by 1 base and J by 2 bases. Per the germline V gene, CDR1 is SGHRS and CDR2 is YFSETQ.

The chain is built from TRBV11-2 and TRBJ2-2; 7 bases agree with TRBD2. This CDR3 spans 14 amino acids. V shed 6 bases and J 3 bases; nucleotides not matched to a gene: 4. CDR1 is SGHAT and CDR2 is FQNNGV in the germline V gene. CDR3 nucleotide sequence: TGTGCCAGCAGGGGAGGGCTTTACACCGGGGAGCTGTTTTTT. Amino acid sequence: CASRGGLYTGELFF.

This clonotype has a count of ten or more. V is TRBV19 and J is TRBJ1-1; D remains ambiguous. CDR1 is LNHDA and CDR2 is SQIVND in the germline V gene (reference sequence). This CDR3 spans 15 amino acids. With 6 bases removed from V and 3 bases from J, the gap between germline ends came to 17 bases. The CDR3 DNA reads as TGTGCCAGTAGCTGGGGATATTATTCGGACACTGAAGCTTTCTTT. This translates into CASSWGYYSDTEAFF.

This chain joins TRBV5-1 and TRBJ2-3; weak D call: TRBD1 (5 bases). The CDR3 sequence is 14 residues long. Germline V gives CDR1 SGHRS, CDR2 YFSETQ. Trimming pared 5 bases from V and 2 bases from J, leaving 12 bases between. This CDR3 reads CASRLGRITDTQYF. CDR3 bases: TGCGCCAGCAGGCTGGGGCGGATCACAGATACGCAGTATTTT.

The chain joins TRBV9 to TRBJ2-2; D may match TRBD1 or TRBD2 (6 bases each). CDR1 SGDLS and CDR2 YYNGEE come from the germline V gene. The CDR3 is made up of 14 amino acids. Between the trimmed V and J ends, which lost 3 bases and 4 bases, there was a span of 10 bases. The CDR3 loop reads CASSEGGFTGELFF. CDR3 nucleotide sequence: TGTGCCAGCAGCGAGGGGGGTTTCACCGGGGAGCTGTTTTTT. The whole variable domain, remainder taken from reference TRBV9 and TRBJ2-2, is DSGVTQTPKHLITATGQRVTLRCSPRSGDLSVYWYQQSLDQGLQFLIQYYNGEERAKGNILERFSAQQFPDLHSELNLSSLELGDSALYFCASSEGGFTGELFFGEGSRLTVL.

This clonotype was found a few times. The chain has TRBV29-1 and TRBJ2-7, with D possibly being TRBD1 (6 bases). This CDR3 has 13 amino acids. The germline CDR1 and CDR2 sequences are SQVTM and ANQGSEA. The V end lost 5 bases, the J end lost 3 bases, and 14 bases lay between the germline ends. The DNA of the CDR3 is TGCAGCGTTACGACAGGTCACCTCTACGAGCAGTACTTC. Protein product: CSVTTGHLYEQYF.

In DNA, the CDR3 is TGTGCCACGGCGCAGCAAGGAAACACCATATATTTT. This gives the protein CATAQQGNTIYF. J is TRBJ1-3 and V is TRBV10-3; no clear D. V was shortened by 10 bases and J by 4 bases, with 11 bases between the two germline ends. CDR1 ENHRY and CDR2 SYGVKD come from the germline V gene. This CDR3 contains 12 residues.

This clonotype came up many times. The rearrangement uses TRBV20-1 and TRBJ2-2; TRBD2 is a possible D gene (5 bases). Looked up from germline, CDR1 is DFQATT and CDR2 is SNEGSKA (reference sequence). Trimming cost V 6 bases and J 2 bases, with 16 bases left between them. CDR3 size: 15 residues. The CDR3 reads CSASRLAFNTGELFF. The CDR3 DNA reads TGCAGTGCCTCAAGGCTAGCCTTTAACACCGGGGAGCTGTTTTTT.

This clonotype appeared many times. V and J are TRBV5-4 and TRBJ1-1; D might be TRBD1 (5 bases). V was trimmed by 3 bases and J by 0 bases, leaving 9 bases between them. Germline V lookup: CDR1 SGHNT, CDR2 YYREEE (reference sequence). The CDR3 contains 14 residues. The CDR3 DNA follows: TGTGCCAGCAGCTGGGGCCAGATGAACACTGAAGCTTTCTTT. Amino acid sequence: CASSWGQMNTEAFF. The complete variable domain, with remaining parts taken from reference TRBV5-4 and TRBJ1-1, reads ETGVTQSPTHLIKTRGQQVTLRCSSQSGHNTVSWYQQALGQGPQFIFQYYREEENGRGNFPPRFSGLQFPNYSSELNVNALELDDSALYLCASSWGQMNTEAFFGQGTRLTVV.

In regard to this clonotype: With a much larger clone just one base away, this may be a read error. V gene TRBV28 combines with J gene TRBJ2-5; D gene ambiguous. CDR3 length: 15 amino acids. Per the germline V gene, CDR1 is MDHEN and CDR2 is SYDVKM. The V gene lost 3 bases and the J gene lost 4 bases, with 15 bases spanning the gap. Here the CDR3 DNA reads TGTGCCAGCAGTTTTTTCTCGACGGCGCGAGAGACCCAGTACTTC. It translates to CASSFFSTARETQYF.

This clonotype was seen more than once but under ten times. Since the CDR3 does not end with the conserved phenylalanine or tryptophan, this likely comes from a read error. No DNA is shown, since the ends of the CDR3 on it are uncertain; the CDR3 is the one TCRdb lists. The CDR3 protein is CASSAKLPL. The chain employs TRBV5-1 and TRBJ1-6. A total of 9 residues make up the CDR3, ends included. CDR1 and CDR2 (germline): SGHRS, YFSETQ.

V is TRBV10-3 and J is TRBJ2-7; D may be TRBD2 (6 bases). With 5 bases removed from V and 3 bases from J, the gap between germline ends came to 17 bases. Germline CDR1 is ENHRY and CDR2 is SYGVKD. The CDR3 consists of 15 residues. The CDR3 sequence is CAISPERGSFYEQYF. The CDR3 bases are TGTGCCATCAGTCCTGAACGGGGGTCCTTCTACGAGCAGTACTTC.

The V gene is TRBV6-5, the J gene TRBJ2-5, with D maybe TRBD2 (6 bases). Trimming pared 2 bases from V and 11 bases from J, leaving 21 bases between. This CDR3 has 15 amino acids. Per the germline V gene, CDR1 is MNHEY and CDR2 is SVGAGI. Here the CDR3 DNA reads TGTGCCAGCAGTTACCCGAGGAGGGGTCGAGGGAATCAGTACTTC. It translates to CASSYPRRGRGNQYF.

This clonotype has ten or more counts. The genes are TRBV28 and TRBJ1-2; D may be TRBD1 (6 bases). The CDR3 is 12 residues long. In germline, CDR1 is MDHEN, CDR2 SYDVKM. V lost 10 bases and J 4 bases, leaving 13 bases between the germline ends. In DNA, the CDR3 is TGTGCCAACAGGGACGCCTTCTATGGCTACACCTTC. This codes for CANRDAFYGYTF.

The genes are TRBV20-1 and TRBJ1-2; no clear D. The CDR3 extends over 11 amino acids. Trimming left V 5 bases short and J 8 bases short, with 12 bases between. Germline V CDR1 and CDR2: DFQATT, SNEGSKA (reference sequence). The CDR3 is CSAEGGHGYTF. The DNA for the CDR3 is TGCAGTGCTGAAGGAGGTCACGGCTACACCTTC.

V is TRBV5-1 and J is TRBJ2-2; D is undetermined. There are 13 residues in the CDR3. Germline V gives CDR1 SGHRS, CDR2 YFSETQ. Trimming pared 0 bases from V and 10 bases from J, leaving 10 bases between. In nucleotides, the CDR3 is TGCGCCAGCAGCTTGGCCGCGAGACAGGAGCTGTTTTTT. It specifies CASSLAARQELFF.

In DNA, the CDR3 is TGTGCCAGCACTACGGACTTGAATCAGCCCCAGCATTTT. It yields the protein CASTTDLNQPQHF. The rearrangement links TRBV6-6 to TRBJ1-5; D is uncertain. This CDR3 has 13 amino acids. Trimming pared 7 bases from V and 4 bases from J, leaving 11 bases between. The germline CDR1 and CDR2 sequences are MNHNY and SVGAGI (reference sequence).

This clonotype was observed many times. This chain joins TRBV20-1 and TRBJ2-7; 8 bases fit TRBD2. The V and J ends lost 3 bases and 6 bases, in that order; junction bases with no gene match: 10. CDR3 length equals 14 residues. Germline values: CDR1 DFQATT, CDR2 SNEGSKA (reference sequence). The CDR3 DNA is TGCAGTGCTAGGTCCACTAGCGGTTATTTCGAGCAGTACTTC. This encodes CSARSTSGYFEQYF.

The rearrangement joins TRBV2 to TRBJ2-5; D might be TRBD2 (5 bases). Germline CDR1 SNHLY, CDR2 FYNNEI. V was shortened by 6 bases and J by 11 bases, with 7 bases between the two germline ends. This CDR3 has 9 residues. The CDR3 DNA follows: TGTGCCAGCAGGTCGGGACAGTACTTC. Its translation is CASRSGQYF.

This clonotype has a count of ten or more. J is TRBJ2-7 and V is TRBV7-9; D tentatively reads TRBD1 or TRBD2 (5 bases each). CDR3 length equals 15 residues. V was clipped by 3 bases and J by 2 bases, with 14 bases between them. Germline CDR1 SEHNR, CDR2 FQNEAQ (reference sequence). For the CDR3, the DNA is TGTGCCAGCAGCTTGGACCGGGACGGAGCCTACGAGCAGTACTTC. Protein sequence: CASSLDRDGAYEQYF. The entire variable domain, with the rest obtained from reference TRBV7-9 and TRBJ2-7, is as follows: DTGVSQNPRHKITKRGQNVTFRCDPISEHNRLYWYRQTLGQGPEFLTYFQNEAQLEKSRLLSDRFSAERPKGSFSTLEIQRTEQGDSAMYLCASSLDRDGAYEQYFGPGTRLTVT.

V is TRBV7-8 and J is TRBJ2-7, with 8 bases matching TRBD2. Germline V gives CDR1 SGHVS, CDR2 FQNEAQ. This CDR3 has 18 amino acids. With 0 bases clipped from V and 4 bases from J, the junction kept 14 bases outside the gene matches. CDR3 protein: CASSLAGAGEALGYEQYF. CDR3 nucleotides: TGTGCCAGCAGCTTAGCTGGAGCGGGAGAGGCTTTGGGTTACGAGCAGTACTTC.